This entry features one T cell receptor beta chain sequence. This record belongs to a study of T-cell reconstitution after alpha-beta-depleted transplantation in children. Between the trimmed V and J ends, which lost 4 bases and 2 bases, there was a span of 15 bases. The CDR3 consists of 16 residues. The germline V gene encodes CDR1 LGHNA and CDR2 YNFKEQ. During its preparation, the TCRbeta library received unique molecular identifiers. A single record per CDR3 protein comes from TCRdb applying MiXCR to the PCR reads. This sample yields roughly 400,000 distinct CDR3 sequences, of which roughly 22% are seen a single time; approximately 3.8% belongs to the top ten.

The sample was PBMCs from the stem cell graft donor, taken from the stem cell graft. The source of this sequence is a human donor who donated a stem cell graft to a child with acute myeloid leukemia. This chain joins TRBV4-2 and TRBJ2-1; a weak D match, TRBD2 (5 bases). CDR3 amino acids: CASSPATSVAYNEQFF. The CDR3 DNA reads TGTGCCAGCAGCCCCGCTACTAGTGTCGCCTACAATGAGCAGTTCTTC.